The clone carrying this T cell receptor (beta chain) was recorded a few times. The antigen remains undetermined. These data originate in a study of CD8 T cells in ankylosing spondylitis. Libraries for TCR beta were made by quantitative 5'-RACE with molecular barcodes. MiXCR was run by TCRdb on the 5' RACE reads, yielding one entry per CDR3 protein. The sample has hundreds of thousands of distinct CDR3 sequences; 10% to 15% are singletons. Study-level points and caveats: About 8 highly homologous variants made up a TCR beta motif, and this motif appeared characteristic of ankylosing spondylitis blood.

Sequencing was carried out using blood, either unsorted or a sorted T cell fraction (not recorded which). The TCR was taken from a male donor with ankylosing spondylitis.

The CDR3 region has the DNA TGTGCCAGCCGCCAGGAGAATTCACCCCTCCACTTT. It codes for CASRQENSPLHF. V and J are TRBV25-1 and TRBJ1-6; D is ambiguous. The CDR3 is made up of 12 amino acids. Germline-derived CDR1 and CDR2 are MGHDK and SYGVNS. Trimming stripped 8 bases from V and 7 bases from J, with 9 bases between.